Listed below are T cell receptor beta chains from one sample, sequenced in a study of blood T cell repertoires in COVID-19. Some clones are missing from TCRdb's copy, which holds only in-frame ones; the method was immunoSEQ multiplex PCR. Of about 14,000 clones in the sample, around 76% are singletons; the top ten hold 40% to 50%. Sequenced: peripheral blood. Receptors originate from an elderly woman with acute or convalescent COVID-19. Each CDR3 is given without its conserved first and last residue. Each record gives: CDR3 protein, D gene, J gene, V gene. A D gene is named only where the DNA matches it firmly.

ASSQDNAVHQPQH	-	TRBJ1-5	TRBV4-1
ASSLLGGALDTQY	-	TRBJ2-3	TRBV4-3
ASSLRDPGLAGFETQY	TRBD2	TRBJ2-5	TRBV7-2
ASISGTSEVGTQY	TRBD2	TRBJ2-3	TRBV28
ASSAGPPSNYGYT	-	TRBJ1-2	TRBV4-3
ASSLSAGNQPQH	-	TRBJ1-5	TRBV7-8
ASTVGGGSYNEQF	-	TRBJ2-1	TRBV19
ASLESLGRNTGELF	-	TRBJ2-2	TRBV11-2
ASSGTAGGASGELF	TRBD2	TRBJ2-2	TRBV5-5
ASSLSSVEQF	-	TRBJ2-1	TRBV7-2
ASRSGFDYGYT	-	TRBJ1-2	TRBV28
SAKNREVYT	-	TRBJ1-2	TRBV20-1
ASSLVGEALYGYT	-	TRBJ1-2	TRBV7-2
ASSPGTGGAPNYGYT	TRBD1	TRBJ1-2	TRBV7-8
ASSQSLQNTEAF	-	TRBJ1-1	TRBV3-1/TRBV3-2
ASSLMGREGEQY	TRBD2	TRBJ2-7	TRBV7-9
ASSVGSGANEKLF	-	TRBJ1-4	TRBV9
ASSLALMPGGPNTGELF	TRBD1	TRBJ2-2	TRBV7-6
ASSPGLAKWEQF	TRBD2	TRBJ2-1	TRBV3-1/TRBV3-2
ASRPGQAFYNSPLH	TRBD1	TRBJ1-6	TRBV2
ASSVGTGEDGYT	TRBD1	TRBJ1-2	TRBV9
ASSGYRADGLF	-	TRBJ1-4	TRBV2
ASSRDISGETQY	-	TRBJ2-5	TRBV7-9
ASNEGDTYGYT	-	TRBJ1-2	TRBV18
ASSYSKGGREAF	-	TRBJ1-1	TRBV6-2/TRBV6-3
ASSAGGGGANYGYT	-	TRBJ1-2	TRBV9
ASSLRGQGDAEAF	TRBD1	TRBJ1-1	TRBV7-8
ASSRNFGTGEWGKPQH	TRBD1	TRBJ1-5	TRBV4-3
ASSPSAGMNTEAF	-	TRBJ1-1	TRBV28
ATQGARGDEQF	-	TRBJ2-1	TRBV2
ASSQESLAGAADTQY	TRBD2	TRBJ2-3	TRBV4-1
ASKGQEYEKLF	-	TRBJ1-4	TRBV2
ASSFGGTPEAF	-	TRBJ1-1	TRBV5-4
ASRPGTSSYEQY	TRBD2	TRBJ2-7	TRBV3-1/TRBV3-2
ASSFGTGRSNQPQH	TRBD1	TRBJ1-5	TRBV7-2
ASSPRQISNQPQH	-	TRBJ1-5	TRBV18
ASSLESNEQF	-	TRBJ2-1	TRBV5-1
ASSIQGADTQY	-	TRBJ2-3	TRBV27
AWSYPGTANQPQH	-	TRBJ1-5	TRBV30
ASSRGYNEQF	-	TRBJ2-1	TRBV5-4
ASSPATGELF	-	TRBJ2-2	TRBV18
ASSFLSNEAF	-	TRBJ1-1	TRBV12-3/TRBV12-4
SVVQGRDTQY	-	TRBJ2-3	TRBV29-1
ASSDLPTDLYNEQF	-	TRBJ2-1	TRBV10-1
ASMDTYYEQY	-	TRBJ2-7	TRBV2
ASSSGTSGGQEQF	TRBD2	TRBJ2-1	TRBV18
ASSPPARAGGYT	-	TRBJ1-2	TRBV5-6
ATSGGSSNQPQH	-	TRBJ1-5	TRBV24-1
AISDYRTSGVADTQY	TRBD2	TRBJ2-3	TRBV10-3
ASSHRQGITEAF	TRBD1	TRBJ1-1	TRBV27
ASSLLASGNEKLF	-	TRBJ1-4	TRBV27
ASSYPKDRLKQPQH	-	TRBJ1-5	TRBV6-2/TRBV6-3
ASSGEGRYTEAF	-	TRBJ1-1	TRBV2
ASSSTTGGFETQY	TRBD1	TRBJ2-5	TRBV5-1